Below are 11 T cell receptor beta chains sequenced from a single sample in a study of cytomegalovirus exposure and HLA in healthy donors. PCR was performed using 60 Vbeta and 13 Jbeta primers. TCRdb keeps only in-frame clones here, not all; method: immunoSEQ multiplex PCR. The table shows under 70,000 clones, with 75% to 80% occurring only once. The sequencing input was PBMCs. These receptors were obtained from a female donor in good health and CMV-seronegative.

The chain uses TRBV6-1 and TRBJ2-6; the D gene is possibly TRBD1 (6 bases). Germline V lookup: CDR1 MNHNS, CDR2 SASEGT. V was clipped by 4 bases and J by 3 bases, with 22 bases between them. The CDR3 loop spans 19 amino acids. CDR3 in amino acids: CASSVPRKGVLGGANVLTF. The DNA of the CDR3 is TGTGCCAGCAGTGTACCTCGAAAGGGGGTTCTTGGTGGGGCCAACGTCCTGACTTTC.

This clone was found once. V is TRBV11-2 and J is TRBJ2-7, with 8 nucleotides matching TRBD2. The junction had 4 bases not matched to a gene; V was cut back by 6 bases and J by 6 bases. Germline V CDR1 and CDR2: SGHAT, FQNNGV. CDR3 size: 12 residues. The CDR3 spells CASRTGGSEQYF. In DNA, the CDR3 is TGTGCCAGCAGGACGGGGGGGAGCGAGCAGTACTTC.

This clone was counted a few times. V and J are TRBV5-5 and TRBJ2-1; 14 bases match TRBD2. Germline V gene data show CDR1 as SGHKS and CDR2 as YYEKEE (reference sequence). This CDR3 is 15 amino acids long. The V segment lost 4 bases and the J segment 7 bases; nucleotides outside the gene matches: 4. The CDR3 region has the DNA TGTGCCAGCAGCCGGACTAGCGGGAGGATGAATGAGCAGTTCTTC. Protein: CASSRTSGRMNEQFF.

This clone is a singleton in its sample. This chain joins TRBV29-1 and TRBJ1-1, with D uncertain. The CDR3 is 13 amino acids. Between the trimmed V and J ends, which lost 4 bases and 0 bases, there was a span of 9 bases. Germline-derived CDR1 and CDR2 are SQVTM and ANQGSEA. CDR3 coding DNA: TGCAGCGTTGTGGGCCGCTTGAACACTGAAGCTTTCTTT. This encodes CSVVGRLNTEAFF.

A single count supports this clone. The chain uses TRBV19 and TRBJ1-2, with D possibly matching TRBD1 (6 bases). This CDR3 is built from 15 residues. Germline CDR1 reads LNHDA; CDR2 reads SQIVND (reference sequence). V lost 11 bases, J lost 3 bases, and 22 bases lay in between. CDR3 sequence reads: CASCPLDSRDYGYTF. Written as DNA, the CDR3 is TGTGCCTCCTGCCCCCTGGACAGCCGGGACTATGGCTACACCTTC. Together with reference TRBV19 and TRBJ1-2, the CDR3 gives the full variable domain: DGGITQSPKYLFRKEGQNVTLSCEQNLNHDAMYWYRQDPGQGLRLIYYSQIVNDFQKGDIAEGYSVSREKKESFPLTVTSAQKNPTAFYLCASCPLDSRDYGYTFGSGTRLTVV.

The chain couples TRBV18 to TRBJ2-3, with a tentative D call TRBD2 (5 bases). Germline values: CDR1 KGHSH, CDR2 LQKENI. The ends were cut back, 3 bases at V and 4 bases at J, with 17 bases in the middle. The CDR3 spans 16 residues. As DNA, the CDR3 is TGTGCCAGCTCACCCTCAGGACGGGGTAGCCCAGATACGCAGTATTTT. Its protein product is CASSPSGRGSPDTQYF.

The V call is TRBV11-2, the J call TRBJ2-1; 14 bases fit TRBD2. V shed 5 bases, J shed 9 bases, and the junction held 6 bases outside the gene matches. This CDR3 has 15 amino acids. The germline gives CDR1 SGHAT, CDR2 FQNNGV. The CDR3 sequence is CASSRLAGGPSEQFF. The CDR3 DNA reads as TGTGCCAGCAGCCGACTAGCGGGGGGGCCTAGTGAGCAGTTCTTC.

The CDR3 sequence: CASSVVSGGVPGELFF. CDR3 bases: TGTGCCAGCAGCGTAGTTAGCGGGGGGGTGCCCGGGGAGCTGTTTTTT. The chain joins TRBV9 to TRBJ2-2; 11 nucleotides line up with TRBD2. The CDR3 is 16 amino acids. V dropped 0 bases and J dropped 6; count of bases not matched to a gene: 4. Germline assignment: CDR1 SGDLS and CDR2 YYNGEE. Complete variable domain (other parts from reference TRBV9 and TRBJ2-2): DSGVTQTPKHLITATGQRVTLRCSPRSGDLSVYWYQQSLDQGLQFLIQYYNGEERAKGNILERFSAQQFPDLHSELNLSSLELGDSALYFCASSVVSGGVPGELFFGEGSRLTVL.

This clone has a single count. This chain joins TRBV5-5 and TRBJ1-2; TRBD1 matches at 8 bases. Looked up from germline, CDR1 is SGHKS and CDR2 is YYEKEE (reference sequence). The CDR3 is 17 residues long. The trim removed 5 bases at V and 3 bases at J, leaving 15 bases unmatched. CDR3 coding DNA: TGTGCCAGCAGGAGCAGCCGACCTGGACAGGGTTACTATGGCTACACCTTC. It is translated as CASRSSRPGQGYYGYTF.

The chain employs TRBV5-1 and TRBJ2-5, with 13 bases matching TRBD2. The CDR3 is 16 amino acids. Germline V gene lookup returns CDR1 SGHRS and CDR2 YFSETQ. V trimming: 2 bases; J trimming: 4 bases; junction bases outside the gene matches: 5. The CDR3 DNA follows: TGCGCCAGCAGCTTCGCACTAGCGGGGGGGATAGAGACCCAGTACTTC. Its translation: CASSFALAGGIETQYF. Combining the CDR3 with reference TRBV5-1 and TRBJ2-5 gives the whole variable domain KAGVTQTPRYLIKTRGQQVTLSCSPISGHRSVSWYQQTPGQGLQFLFEYFSETQRNKGNFPGRFSGRQFSNSRSEMNVSTLELGDSALYLCASSFALAGGIETQYFGPGTRLLVL.

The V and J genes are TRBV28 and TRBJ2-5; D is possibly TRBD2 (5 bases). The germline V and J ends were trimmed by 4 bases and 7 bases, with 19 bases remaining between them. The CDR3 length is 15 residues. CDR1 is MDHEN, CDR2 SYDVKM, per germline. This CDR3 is CASSSPGRYGGTQYF. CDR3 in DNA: TGTGCCAGCAGTTCCCCGGGCAGGTACGGAGGGACCCAGTACTTC.